Shown below are 32 T cell receptor beta chains from a single sample sequenced in a study of Ad26.COV2.S vaccination and SARS-CoV-2 variants. Sequencing used immunoSEQ multiplex PCR; TCRdb keeps in-frame clones, though not all of them. The table records about 350,000 clones, approximately 81% of them present only once. Treatment reported: 15 to 20 received Ad26.COV2.S at low or high dose, single or two shots; roughly five received placebo; per-sample allocation not given. It was on day 63 after the first vaccine or placebo injection that samples were taken. The sequenced sample was peripheral blood, obtained in a trial of Ad26.COV2.S vaccine versus placebo. The receptors stem from a person between 18 and 59 years old who received the Ad26.COV2.S COVID-19 vaccine or a placebo.

The chain employs TRBV7-2 and TRBJ2-5, with 8 bases identical to TRBD1. The germline V gene has CDR1 SGHTA and CDR2 FQGNSA. The CDR3 is made up of 16 amino acids. V lost 5 bases, J lost 5 bases, and 13 bases stayed unmatched. The CDR3 region is CASSTRGTGVWETQYF. The CDR3 nucleotides are TGTGCCAGCAGCACTAGGGGGACAGGAGTGTGGGAGACCCAGTACTTC.

This chain links TRBV3-1 (or the pseudogene TRBV3-2) with TRBJ1-2, with D maybe TRBD1 (5 bases). From germline, CDR1 is LGHDT and CDR2 YNNKEL (reference sequence). Trimming stripped 3 bases from V and 6 bases from J, with 17 bases between. CDR3 length equals 15 residues. The CDR3 DNA is TGTGCCAGCAGCCACAAACTCCTTGGGGGTAATGGCTACACCTTC. This encodes CASSHKLLGGNGYTF.

The V call is TRBV30, the J call TRBJ2-2, with D possibly being TRBD2 (5 bases). With 0 bases removed from V and 5 bases from J, the gap between germline ends came to 16 bases. Germline CDR1 and CDR2: GTSNPN and SVGIG (reference sequence). This CDR3 comprises 16 residues. For the CDR3, the DNA is TGTGCCTGGAGTGTACGTGGGAGCCCGAGAACCGGGGAGCTGTTTTTT. This gives the protein CAWSVRGSPRTGELFF.

This clone has at least ten counts. V is TRBV28 and J is TRBJ2-2; tentative D call: TRBD2 (5 bases). The CDR3 loop spans 15 amino acids. Trimming stripped 9 bases from V and 6 bases from J, with 20 bases between. CDR1 MDHEN and CDR2 SYDVKM come from the germline V gene. Written as DNA, the CDR3 is TGTGCCAGTACCCTGACTACCTTGCGGGCCGGGGAGCTGTTTTTT. It specifies CASTLTTLRAGELFF.

As DNA, the CDR3 is TGTGCTAGTGGCCCAACCAGCGGGGGACTAGCGGGAGGGCCAAGGGGGACCGGGGAGCTGTTTTTT. This encodes CASGPTSGGLAGGPRGTGELFF. This chain joins TRBV12-5 and TRBJ2-2, with TRBD2 matching 16 bases. The CDR3 contains 22 residues. V gave up 6 bases and J gave up 5 bases; unmatched junction bases: 21. Per the germline V gene, CDR1 is LGHNT and CDR2 is FRNRAP.

The genes are TRBV4-3 and TRBJ1-6, with TRBD1 identical over 9 bases. Germline-derived CDR1 and CDR2 are LGHNA and YSLEER. This CDR3 is 16 amino acids long. The J segment lost 7 bases and the V segment lost 1 base, leaving 5 bases of the junction unmatched. In nucleotides, the CDR3 is TGCGCCAGCAGCCAAGGGACAGGGGAGAAGAATTCACCCCTCCACTTT. Translation: CASSQGTGEKNSPLHF.

The table lists this clone with a count of one. The chain links TRBV6-2 or TRBV6-3 to TRBJ2-7; tentatively, D is TRBD1 or TRBD2 (5 bases each). V lost 2 bases to trimming and J lost 5 bases, with 13 bases between them. The V gene's germline CDR1 is MNHEY and CDR2 SVGEGT. The CDR3 is 14 residues long. The CDR3 protein is CASSYRGVLDEQYF. CDR3 bases: TGTGCCAGCAGTTACAGGGGAGTCCTGGACGAGCAGTACTTC.

This clone came up a few times. The chain joins TRBV5-1 to TRBJ2-5, with 11 bases identical to TRBD2. The length of the CDR3 is 19 residues. V shed 4 bases and J 1 base; nucleotides not matched to a gene: 15. Germline V gene sequence: CDR1 SGHRS, CDR2 YFSETQ. DNA for the CDR3: TGCGCCAGCAGCCAACCCCGGGTAGCGGGAGGGGAAATCCAAGAGACCCAGTACTTC. Encoded protein: CASSQPRVAGGEIQETQYF. Based on the CDR3 plus reference TRBV5-1 and TRBJ2-5, the full variable domain is KAGVTQTPRYLIKTRGQQVTLSCSPISGHRSVSWYQQTPGQGLQFLFEYFSETQRNKGNFPGRFSGRQFSNSRSEMNVSTLELGDSALYLCASSQPRVAGGEIQETQYFGPGTRLLVL.

This chain links TRBV9 with TRBJ2-1, with D tentatively TRBD1 (7 bases). V lost 2 bases and J lost 2, with 11 bases in between. This CDR3 comprises 15 residues. From germline, CDR1 is SGDLS and CDR2 YYNGEE. The chain's CDR3 is CASSVTGEAYNEQFF. The CDR3 DNA reads as TGTGCCAGCAGCGTTACAGGGGAGGCCTACAATGAGCAGTTCTTC.

V is TRBV25-1 and J is TRBJ2-7; TRBD1 is a possible D gene (6 bases). This CDR3 has 13 residues. V lost 0 bases and J 5 bases, leaving 8 bases between the germline ends. The germline gives CDR1 MGHDK, CDR2 SYGVNS. CDR3: CASSEYNRDEQYF. CDR3 DNA sequence: TGTGCCAGCAGTGAATATAACAGGGACGAGCAGTACTTC.

The chain uses TRBV28 and TRBJ2-1, with TRBD2 matching 8 bases. Germline CDR1 is MDHEN and CDR2 is SYDVKM. This CDR3 is built from 18 residues. The J segment lost 0 bases and the V segment lost 8 bases, leaving 15 bases of the junction unmatched. In DNA, the CDR3 is TGTGCCAGCTATACCGGGCTAGCGGGTATTAGCTCCTACAATGAGCAGTTCTTC. Translation: CASYTGLAGISSYNEQFF.

V is TRBV6-5 and J is TRBJ2-7; 10 bases fit TRBD1. Germline V gene data show CDR1 as MNHEY and CDR2 as SVGAGI. J gave up 1 base and V 3 bases, and 3 bases lay outside the gene matches. The CDR3 runs 15 residues. The CDR3 DNA is TGTGCCAGCAGTTATGGACAGGGGGGATCCTACGAGCAGTACTTC. It translates to CASSYGQGGSYEQYF.

This clone is a singleton in its sample. The DNA of the CDR3 is TGTGCCAGCAGTGACAGGGGCCCATGGACCGGGGAGCTGTTTTTT. It yields the protein CASSDRGPWTGELFF. The J gene is TRBJ2-2, the V gene TRBV6-4, with TRBD1 as a possible D gene (5 bases). This CDR3 has 15 residues. CDR1 MRHNA and CDR2 SNTAGT come from the germline V gene. Trimming took 2 bases from V and 5 from J, leaving 12 bases between them.

This chain joins TRBV7-8 and TRBJ1-1; D gene uncertain. V dropped 1 base and J dropped 1 base, with 7 bases sitting between them. The CDR3 is 14 amino acids. Germline V gives CDR1 SGHVS, CDR2 FQNEAQ. Written as DNA, the CDR3 is TGTGCCAGCAGCTTAGAACAGACGAACACTGAAGCTTTCTTT. It translates to CASSLEQTNTEAFF.

The rearrangement joins TRBV4-1 to TRBJ2-3; D gene ambiguous. Trimming took off 2 bases at V and 6 bases at J, with 9 bases between the two ends. CDR3 length: 13 amino acids. Germline CDR1 and CDR2: MGHRA and YSYEKL. CDR3 sequence (DNA): TGCGCCAGCAGCCAAACCCATCTGGATACGCAGTATTTT. It yields the protein CASSQTHLDTQYF.

This chain connects TRBV11-3 to TRBJ2-7; 9 nucleotides agree with TRBD2. Germline values: CDR1 SGHNT, CDR2 YENEEA. The trim removed 1 base at V and 5 bases at J, leaving 6 bases unmatched. There are 15 residues in the CDR3. CDR3 region: CASSLGRGGHHEQYF. The DNA for the CDR3 is TGTGCCAGCAGCTTAGGGCGGGGGGGCCACCACGAGCAGTACTTC. The whole variable domain, filled in from reference TRBV11-3 and TRBJ2-7, reads EAGVVQSPRYKIIEKKQPVAFWCNPISGHNTLYWYLQNLGQGPELLIRYENEEAVDDSQLPKDRFSAERLKGVDSTLKIQPAELGDSAVYLCASSLGRGGHHEQYFGPGTRLTVT.

V is TRBV11-2 and J is TRBJ2-5; the D call may be TRBD1 or TRBD2 (6 bases each). Germline-derived CDR1 and CDR2 are SGHAT and FQNNGV. CDR3 length equals 13 residues. V shed 7 bases and J shed 5 bases, with 14 bases lying between them. The chain's CDR3 is CASKQGRGETQYF. In DNA form, the CDR3 reads TGTGCCAGCAAACAGGGCCGGGGGGAGACCCAGTACTTC.

This clone was seen only a few times. The chain links TRBV11-2 to TRBJ1-6; D remains unclear. CDR1 and CDR2 (germline): SGHAT, FQNNGV. V shed 5 bases and J shed 8 bases, with 10 bases lying between them. This CDR3 is 13 amino acids long. The CDR3 spells CASSRDGYSPLHF. CDR3 DNA: TGTGCCAGCAGCAGAGACGGCTATTCACCCCTCCACTTT.

The V and J genes are TRBV7-9 and TRBJ2-5, with 7 positions matching TRBD2. With V trimmed by 1 base and J by 4 bases, 6 bases remained unmatched. Per germline, CDR1 SEHNR and CDR2 FQNEAQ (reference sequence). The length of the CDR3 is 15 residues. The CDR3 sequence: CASSLGEGRRETQYF. CDR3 DNA sequence: TGTGCCAGCAGCTTAGGGGAGGGTAGGAGAGAGACCCAGTACTTC.

This clone showed up just once. This chain joins TRBV29-1 and TRBJ2-1; maybe TRBD2 (5 bases). This CDR3 is 15 amino acids long. Trimming left V 3 bases short and J 0 bases short, with 12 bases between. From germline, CDR1 is SQVTM and CDR2 ANQGSEA. CDR3 sequence reads: CSVDRETSSYNEQFF. Written as DNA, the CDR3 is TGCAGCGTTGATAGGGAGACAAGCTCCTACAATGAGCAGTTCTTC.

In DNA form, the CDR3 reads TGTGCCAGCAGTGACTCGACTGGGGGGGCCAACGTCCTGACTTTC. Translating gives CASSDSTGGANVLTF. The chain joins TRBV6-4 to TRBJ2-6, with D hard to call. This CDR3 has 15 amino acids. Germline CDR1 reads MRHNA; CDR2 reads SNTAGT. V was clipped by 0 bases and J by 4 bases, with 7 bases between them.

The chain uses TRBV9 and TRBJ2-7, with D possibly being TRBD2 (6 bases). Germline V CDR1 and CDR2: SGDLS, YYNGEE. V lost 4 bases and J 3 bases, leaving 14 bases between the germline ends. This CDR3 spans 14 amino acids. The CDR3 region has the DNA TGTGCCAGCAGCCCACGGGGACTTTTCTACGAGCAGTACTTC. It codes for CASSPRGLFYEQYF.

The chain couples TRBV9 to TRBJ2-5, with 12 bases that match TRBD2. This CDR3 comprises 20 residues. The V gene's germline CDR1 is SGDLS and CDR2 YYNGEE. Trimming cost V 2 bases and J 5 bases; bases outside gene matches: 19. CDR3 nucleotide sequence: TGTGCCAGCAGCGTCGGCCGGACTAGCGGGACCACCCGCGCGGGGGAGACCCAGTACTTC. It translates to CASSVGRTSGTTRAGETQYF. Drawing the rest from reference TRBV9 and TRBJ2-5, the complete variable domain is DSGVTQTPKHLITATGQRVTLRCSPRSGDLSVYWYQQSLDQGLQFLIQYYNGEERAKGNILERFSAQQFPDLHSELNLSSLELGDSALYFCASSVGRTSGTTRAGETQYFGPGTRLLVL.

The CDR3, as DNA: TGTGCCTGGAGTCGAGCGGGTTCCAAGACCTACGAGCAGTACTTC. It yields the protein CAWSRAGSKTYEQYF. The chain couples TRBV30 to TRBJ2-7; possibly TRBD2 for D (6 bases). The CDR3 runs 15 residues. V was clipped by 2 bases and J by 2 bases, with 16 bases between them. From germline, CDR1 is GTSNPN and CDR2 SVGIG (reference sequence).

This clone has ten or more counts. The chain joins TRBV21-1 to TRBJ1-3; TRBD1 is the table's D call and was not checked against the DNA. TRBV21-1 is an annotated pseudogene. There are 13 residues in the CDR3. This chain's CDR3 is CASSPGQGAVIYF. The CDR3 DNA follows: TGTGCCAGCAGCCCGGGACAGGGAGCGGTCATATATTTT.

CDR3 loop: CASSPGTTLGSDTQYF. CDR3 sequence (DNA): TGTGCCAGCAGCCCCGGGACAACCCTCGGTTCAGATACGCAGTATTTT. The J gene is TRBJ2-3, the V gene TRBV11-2; weak D call: TRBD1 (6 bases). CDR1 is SGHAT and CDR2 is FQNNGV in the germline V gene. Trimming shortened V by 5 bases and J by 4 bases, and 19 bases separated the two germline ends. This CDR3 contains 16 residues.

The V and J genes are TRBV6-2 or TRBV6-3 and TRBJ2-1; TRBD1 or TRBD2 may be the D gene (5 bases each). In germline, CDR1 is MNHEY, CDR2 SVGEGT. With 6 bases removed from V and 2 bases from J, the gap between germline ends came to 17 bases. The CDR3 spans 16 residues. CDR3 protein: CASSHRGSPPYNEQFF. The CDR3 DNA reads TGTGCCAGCAGCCACCGGGGCAGCCCTCCCTACAATGAGCAGTTCTTC.

This sequence joins TRBV30 and TRBJ2-2; D might be TRBD2 (6 bases). CDR3 length equals 15 residues. V shed 0 bases and J shed 6 bases, with 14 bases lying between them. Germline assignment: CDR1 GTSNPN and CDR2 SVGIG (reference sequence). The chain's CDR3 is CAWSVNLASAGELFF. The CDR3 DNA reads TGTGCCTGGAGTGTAAATCTAGCGTCCGCCGGGGAGCTGTTTTTT.

The chain links TRBV5-4 to TRBJ2-3, with a possible D match to TRBD2 (6 bases). The CDR3 extends over 15 amino acids. Trimming removed 2 bases at V and 4 bases at J, with 14 bases between. In germline, CDR1 is SGHNT, CDR2 YYREEE (reference sequence). The CDR3 DNA is TGTGCCAGCAGCTTTCAGACCCAGCGGGCAGATACGCAGTATTTT. This translates into CASSFQTQRADTQYF.

In this sample, this clone turned up once. This chain joins TRBV7-9 and TRBJ1-4, with a possible D match to TRBD1 (5 bases). Germline CDR1 and CDR2: SEHNR and FQNEAQ (reference sequence). Deletions cut 2 bases from V and 8 bases from J, with 12 bases between. The CDR3 is made up of 14 amino acids. This CDR3 reads CASSLLRGDEKLFF. The CDR3 DNA reads as TGTGCCAGCAGCTTATTAAGAGGGGACGAAAAACTGTTTTTT.

This chain uses TRBV29-1 with TRBJ2-3; the D is unclear. The V and J ends lost 1 base and 3 bases respectively, with 8 bases between them. Germline-derived CDR1 and CDR2 are SQVTM and ANQGSEA. This CDR3 has 13 amino acids. The CDR3, as DNA: TGCAGCGTTGAAGGGGTAACTACAGATACGCAGTATTTT. Amino acids: CSVEGVTTDTQYF.

The CDR3 loop is CASSFLPRSSYEQYF. The CDR3 bases are TGTGCCAGCAGCTTTCTTCCCAGGAGCTCCTACGAGCAGTACTTC. The chain employs TRBV7-8 and TRBJ2-7; D unclear. Trimming stripped 3 bases from V and 0 bases from J, with 12 bases between. Germline CDR1 SGHVS, CDR2 FQNEAQ. This CDR3 comprises 15 residues.